This T cell receptor (beta chain) comes out of a study of CD8+CD57+ T cells in acquired aplastic anemia. Selection for sequencing was limited to patients who had shown CD8+CD57+ cell expansion by flow cytometry. According to the study, genomic DNA was the template for TCR beta VDJ and CDR3 profiling. TCRdb itself ran the reads through MiXCR, one entry per CDR3 protein. This table has hundreds of thousands of distinct CDR3 sequences, around 82% appearing once. Sequenced sample: sorted CD4+, CD8+, or CD8+CD57+ T cells (not recorded which) from PBMCs. This sequence originates from a human donor with aplastic anemia.

For the CDR3, the DNA is TGTGCCAGCAGCTTGGAACTAGCCTACGAGCAGTACTTC. Translation gives CASSLELAYEQYF. The chain combines TRBV5-5 with TRBJ2-7; maybe TRBD2 (5 bases). The CDR3 spans 13 residues. Germline-derived CDR1 and CDR2 are SGHKS and YYEKEE (reference sequence). The ends were cut back, 0 bases at V and 2 bases at J, with 6 bases in the middle.